This is a list of T cell receptor beta chains from one sample in a study of T cell repertoires in cytomegalovirus infection. Antigen specificity for these receptors is unknown. TCRdb used MiXCR to reprocess the reads, holding one entry per CDR3 protein. This sample has tens of thousands of distinct CDR3 sequences, with more than 25% found just once. Sequenced: PBMCs, sequenced either directly or after in vitro stimulation (not recorded which). Source of these receptors: a human donor in good health (CMV status not recorded). Some clones in this sample may be carry-over from other donors' samples. CDR3s include the opening cysteine and the closing phenylalanine or tryptophan. The order of the fields is J gene, V gene, D gene, clone size, CDR3 DNA, CDR3 protein. D genes are given only for firm matches. Not all rows give a size; the values are once, few, many and, for expanded clones, a class.

>TRBJ1-6|TRBV15|.|few
TGTGCCACCAGCAGAGATTCCGGGGCCGAGGGTTCACCCCTCCACTTT
CATSRDSGAEGSPLHF
>TRBJ2-1|TRBV11-2|.|.
TGTGCCAGCAGCTTAGGTCGCTTGCGGAGGTACAATGAGCAGTTCTTC
CASSLGRLRRYNEQFF
>TRBJ2-5|TRBV4-2|.|.
TGTGCCAGCAGCCAGGATTGGGATAGCGGTATCGAGACCCAGTACTTC
CASSQDWDSGIETQYF
>TRBJ1-1|TRBV7-9|.|.
TGTGCCAGCAGCTTGAACAGTCAAGGGACTGAAGCTTTCTTT
CASSLNSQGTEAFF
>TRBJ2-1|TRBV7-2|.|few
TGTGCCAGCAGCTCCTTAGCGGTACCCCCCTACAATGAGCAGTTCTTC
CASSSLAVPPYNEQFF
>TRBJ1-5|TRBV20-1|.|.
TGCAGTGCTAGGACCGATCTTAATCAGCCCCAGCATTTT
CSARTDLNQPQHF
>TRBJ2-1|TRBV6-2/TRBV6-3|TRBD2|.
TGTGCCAGCAGTGACCCCCACCTAGCGGCCAATGAGCAGTTCTTC
CASSDPHLAANEQFF
>TRBJ2-7|TRBV18|.|few
TGTGCCAGCTCACCACAAATTTCCCAACGCGAGCAGTACTTC
CASSPQISQREQYF
>TRBJ1-2|TRBV7-6|.|few
TGTGCCAGCAGCTTAGGCCAGGGGCATGGCTACACCTTC
CASSLGQGHGYTF
>TRBJ2-1|TRBV7-2|.|many
TGTGCCAGCAGCTTAGAGAGCGGGCCATACAATGAGCAGTTCTTC
CASSLESGPYNEQFF
>TRBJ2-2|TRBV6-5|.|few
TGTGCCAGCAGTTACTCGAACACCGGGGAGCTGTTTTTT
CASSYSNTGELFF
>TRBJ2-5|TRBV19|TRBD1|.
TGTGCCAGTAGTATAATCGGGACAGGGGGCAGCGGCCAAGAGACCCAGTACTTC
CASSIIGTGGSGQETQYF
>TRBJ1-4|TRBV12-3/TRBV12-4|.|.
TGTGCCAGCAGTTTTCTGAGTGATGGGGGGAAACTGTTTTTT
CASSFLSDGGKLFF
>TRBJ1-6|TRBV4-3|TRBD1|.
TGCGCCAGCAGCCAAACTGGACAGGGGGCGTATGGAAATTCACCCCTCCACTTT
CASSQTGQGAYGNSPLHF
>TRBJ1-5|TRBV6-1|.|.
TGTGCCAGCAGGACCACCGGGGCTGGCAATCAGCCCCAGCATTTT
CASRTTGAGNQPQHF
>TRBJ2-3|TRBV7-9|.|.
TGTGCCAGCAGCTTAGAGGGGATTTTGGGTTCGAGCACAGATACGCAGTATTTT
CASSLEGILGSSTDTQYF
>TRBJ2-2|TRBV7-2|.|few
TGTGCCAGCAGCTTCAGATTTAACACCGGGGAGCTGTTTTTT
CASSFRFNTGELFF
>TRBJ2-1|TRBV28|TRBD2|.
TGTGCCAGCAGGCCTAGCGGGAGCCCCTACAATGAGCAGTTCTTC
CASRPSGSPYNEQFF
>TRBJ2-7|TRBV2|.|.
TGTGCCAGCAGTGACCCCACCTACGAGCAGTACTTC
CASSDPTYEQYF
>TRBJ1-2|TRBV5-6|.|few
TGTGCCAGCAGCTTGAGACAAGCTAACTATGGCTACACCTTC
CASSLRQANYGYTF
>TRBJ2-7|TRBV27|.|medium-sized
TGTGCCAGCAAATTATCAGAAATCTCCTACGAGCAGTACTTC
CASKLSEISYEQYF
>TRBJ1-1|TRBV11-2|TRBD1|.
TGTGCCAGCAGCTCAGGACAGGGAACTGAAGCTTTCTTT
CASSSGQGTEAFF
>TRBJ1-1|TRBV6-2/TRBV6-3|.|few
TGTGCCAGCAGTGATCAGGCGGAGGGAACTGAAGCTTTCTTT
CASSDQAEGTEAFF
>TRBJ1-4|TRBV7-9|.|few
TGTGCCAGCAGCCCAAGGGGGGCGGATGAAAAACTGTTTTTT
CASSPRGADEKLFF
>TRBJ2-2|TRBV19|TRBD1|.
TGTGCCACGTCCGGACAGGGCGAAGGGGAGCTGTTTTTT
CATSGQGEGELFF
>TRBJ1-6|TRBV7-2|.|many
TGTGCCAGCAGCTTCGGGATTCCGAGCTCCTATAATTCACCCCTCCACTTT
CASSFGIPSSYNSPLHF
>TRBJ1-1|TRBV12-3/TRBV12-4|TRBD1|.
TGTGCCAGCAGTTTGAAGGGGGCGAACACTGAAGCTTTCTTT
CASSLKGANTEAFF
>TRBJ2-5|TRBV6-2/TRBV6-3|.|.
TGTGCCAGCAGTTACTCCTCAGCGGGACATATGGAGACCCAGTACTTC
CASSYSSAGHMETQYF
>TRBJ1-5|TRBV6-2/TRBV6-3|.|medium-sized
TGTGCCAGCAGTTACCCACAGCCCCAGCATTTT
CASSYPQPQHF
>TRBJ1-1|TRBV29-1|.|.
TGCAGCGGAGGCTTGGACACTGAAGCTTTCTTT
CSGGLDTEAFF
>TRBJ2-3|TRBV7-6|TRBD2|few
TGTGCCAGCAGCCACCGACTAGCGGGAACAGATACGCAGTATTTT
CASSHRLAGTDTQYF
>TRBJ2-3|TRBV4-2|TRBD2|few
TGTGCCAGCAGCCAGGATGGACTAGTTTCGCAGTATTTT
CASSQDGLVSQYF
>TRBJ1-3|TRBV24-1|.|.
TGTGCCACCAGTGACCCAAAGGGTTCTGGAAACACCATATATTTT
CATSDPKGSGNTIYF
>TRBJ1-1|TRBV14|.|few
TGTGCCAGCAGCCAAGGTCAAATCACTGAAGCTTTCTTT
CASSQGQITEAFF
>TRBJ2-1|TRBV4-3|.|.
TGCGCCAGCAGCCACTGGGCCCAGGGGAGGGACAATGAGCAGTTCTTC
CASSHWAQGRDNEQFF